This TCR beta chain was retrieved from a study of a mutant IDH1 vaccine in newly diagnosed glioma. Turning to the study itself: There were approximately 62% males and around 40% females among treated patients, whose mean age was roughly 40 years.

Sequencing used immunoSEQ multiplex PCR; TCRdb keeps in-frame clones, though not all of them. Among around 130,000 clones, about 82% were seen once, and the ten largest hold 5.5%. As regards this clone: Its antigen is unidentified.

As to time point: week 11, during vaccination. All doses held 300 ug of mutant IDH1 20-mer peptide, with topical imiquimod. The J segment lost 3 bases and the V segment lost 6 bases, leaving 10 bases of the junction unmatched. The CDR3 totals 15 residues. Germline V gene data show CDR1 as LNHDA and CDR2 as SQIVND (reference sequence). This sequence originates from a man aged 35-49 years with glioma. The sequenced sample was PBMCs, obtained from a glioma patient whose treatment included an IDH1 peptide vaccine. This chain uses TRBV19 with TRBJ1-2, with 7 bases matching TRBD1. CDR3 in DNA: TGTGCCAGTAGCACCAAAGACAGGGTCGACTATGGCTACACCTTC. Translation gives CASSTKDRVDYGYTF.